One and the same sample provided the 17 T cell receptor beta chains below, sequenced in a study of radiotherapy plus CTLA-4 blockade in lung cancer. Some clones are missing from TCRdb's copy, which holds only in-frame ones; the method was immunoSEQ multiplex PCR. Altogether around 45,000 clones are present, 70% to 90% being singletons, with the ten largest covering approximately 8%. The specimen was peripheral blood, collected from a patient treated with radiotherapy plus ipilimumab. These receptors all come from a human donor with non-small cell lung cancer whose response to radiotherapy plus ipilimumab could not be evaluated.

Concerning this clone: Germline is not matched at one junction end, which may reflect a read error. The V gene is TRBV11-2, the J gene TRBJ1-4; no clear D. Germline V gives CDR1 SGHAT, CDR2 FQNNGV. This CDR3 contains 15 residues. The CDR3 DNA reads as TGTGCCAGCGGCTTAGAAGGGAGGACGGGAGAAAAACTGTTTTTT. Translating gives CASGLEGRTGEKLFF. Combining the CDR3 with reference TRBV11-2 and TRBJ1-4 gives the whole variable domain EAGVAQSPRYKIIEKRQSVAFWCNPISGHATLYWYQQILGQGPKLLIQFQNNGVVDDSQLPKDRFSAERLKGVDSTLKIQPAKLEDSAVYLCASGLEGRTGEKLFFGSGTQLSVL.

This chain connects TRBV9 to TRBJ2-7; 12 nucleotides align to TRBD2. The CDR3 is made up of 16 amino acids. Germline CDR1 and CDR2: SGDLS and YYNGEE. Germline trimming cut 0 bases from V and 2 bases from J; bases unmatched to any gene: 3. CDR3 sequence reads: CASSVGTSGTPYEQYF. In nucleotides, the CDR3 is TGTGCCAGCAGCGTAGGGACTAGCGGGACCCCCTACGAGCAGTACTTC.

This chain links TRBV19 with TRBJ2-1; TRBD1 aligns across 10 bases. CDR3 length: 15 amino acids. Germline lookup yields CDR1 LNHDA and CDR2 SQIVND (reference sequence). V shed 5 bases, J shed 4 bases, and the junction held 5 bases outside the gene matches. This CDR3 is CASSLPGQGYNEQFF. CDR3 coding DNA: TGTGCCAGTAGTTTACCGGGACAGGGGTACAATGAGCAGTTCTTC.

The chain employs TRBV5-6 and TRBJ1-2; 7 bases agree with TRBD1. The germline V gene encodes CDR1 SGHDT and CDR2 YYEEEE. Trimming removed 7 bases from V and 2 bases from J; junction bases left unmatched: 14. CDR3 size: 16 residues. CDR3 in DNA: TGTGCCAGCGATTTAAACAGGGGCCCGGGGAACTATGGCTACACCTTC. Amino acids: CASDLNRGPGNYGYTF.

J is TRBJ2-7 and V is TRBV5-3; TRBD1 matches at 8 bases. TRBV5-3 is placed among ORFs of uncertain function. Trimming took 2 bases from V and 2 from J; bases not matched to a gene: 18. The CDR3 is made up of 19 amino acids. CDR3 in amino acids: CARSFVCFRGQGLPYEQYF. The CDR3 DNA reads TGTGCCAGAAGCTTCGTGTGCTTCAGAGGACAGGGACTCCCCTACGAGCAGTACTTC.

On this clone itself: The junction does not match germline at one end; this may be a read error. The chain carries TRBV5-1 and TRBJ2-1; 13 positions match TRBD2. CDR1 and CDR2 (germline): SGHRS, YFSETQ. CDR3 size: 14 residues. The CDR3 is CATSGTSGKYEQFF. The CDR3 bases are TGCGCCACCAGCGGGACTAGCGGGAAGTATGAGCAGTTCTTC.

J is TRBJ2-7 and V is TRBV6-5; D unresolved. This CDR3 region has 14 residues. Germline loops: CDR1 MNHEY, CDR2 SVGAGI. The ends were cut back, 4 bases at V and 2 bases at J, with 12 bases in the middle. The CDR3 is CASSSVDKTYEQYF. The CDR3 DNA is TGTGCCAGCAGTTCCGTCGACAAGACCTACGAGCAGTACTTC.

V and J are TRBV28 and TRBJ2-7; weak D call: TRBD1 (5 bases). Germline V CDR1 and CDR2: MDHEN, SYDVKM. Between the trimmed V and J ends, which lost 5 bases and 2 bases, there was a span of 13 bases. This CDR3 has 14 amino acids. CDR3: CASSPVGQTYEQYF. The DNA of the CDR3 is TGTGCCAGCAGTCCGGTAGGACAAACCTACGAGCAGTACTTC. Full variable domain (remainder filled in from reference TRBV28 and TRBJ2-7): DVKVTQSSRYLVKRTGEKVFLECVQDMDHENMFWYRQDPGLGLRLIYFSYDVKMKEKGDIPEGYSVSREKKERFSLILESASTNQTSMYLCASSPVGQTYEQYFGPGTRLTVT.

Here the CDR3 DNA reads TGTGCCAGCAGCAGATTCGGGACAGGGAAGAGAGGGCAGTACTTC. Translating gives CASSRFGTGKRGQYF. The rearrangement links TRBV13 to TRBJ2-7; TRBD1 agrees at 9 bases. Looked up from germline, CDR1 is PRHDT and CDR2 is FYEKMQ (reference sequence). The length of the CDR3 is 15 residues. The junction had 14 bases not matched to a gene; V was cut back by 5 bases and J by 9 bases.

This chain links TRBV11-2 with TRBJ1-2; a possible D gene is TRBD1 (5 bases). Germline values: CDR1 SGHAT, CDR2 FQNNGV. The CDR3 covers 14 residues. Trimming pared 0 bases from V and 8 bases from J, leaving 13 bases between. This CDR3 reads CASSLEGLTRGYTF. In DNA form, the CDR3 reads TGTGCCAGCAGCTTAGAGGGACTGACGAGGGGCTACACCTTC.

The chain is built from TRBV2 and TRBJ1-1; 7 bases agree with TRBD1. This CDR3 has 15 amino acids. CDR1 SNHLY and CDR2 FYNNEI come from the germline V gene. Trimming at V came to 6 bases and at J to 0 bases, leaving 7 bases not matched to a gene. The CDR3 reads CASRPTGRMNTEAFF. DNA of the CDR3: TGTGCCAGCAGACCGACAGGGCGGATGAACACTGAAGCTTTCTTT.

V is TRBV12-5 and J is TRBJ1-5; D may be TRBD1 (6 bases). Trimming left V 6 bases short and J 6 bases short, with 15 bases between. This CDR3 is built from 14 residues. Germline CDR1 and CDR2: LGHNT and FRNRAP. In DNA form, the CDR3 reads TGTGCTAGTGGACCCGGGACACCGGCTCAGCCCCAGCATTTT. It yields the protein CASGPGTPAQPQHF.

V gene TRBV28 combines with J gene TRBJ1-2; D is uncertain. Trimming cost V 2 bases and J 4 bases, with 5 bases left between them. Germline V CDR1 and CDR2: MDHEN, SYDVKM. There are 12 residues in the CDR3. CDR3 bases: TGTGCCAGCAGTTTAGCGGCCTATGGCTACACCTTC. Its translation: CASSLAAYGYTF.

J is TRBJ2-7 and V is TRBV21-1; the table's D call, TRBD1, has no DNA check behind it. TRBV21-1 is reported as a pseudogene. The CDR3 is made up of 15 amino acids. The CDR3 nucleotides read TGTGCCAGCAGAGGGGGACAGGGAAGCTCCTACGAGCAGTACTTC. Protein sequence: CASRGGQGSSYEQYF.

This chain joins TRBV2 and TRBJ1-2; D ambiguous. The CDR3 length is 16 residues. Deletions cut 4 bases from V and 6 bases from J, with 21 bases between. Germline loops: CDR1 SNHLY, CDR2 FYNNEI. CDR3 sequence: CASSGTGPGVIDGYTF. CDR3 nucleotide sequence: TGTGCCAGCAGTGGCACCGGACCCGGGGTCATCGATGGCTACACCTTC.

This chain connects TRBV18 to TRBJ2-3, with D maybe TRBD1 (5 bases). Germline V CDR1 and CDR2: KGHSH, LQKENI. This CDR3 spans 18 amino acids. Trimming shortened V by 3 bases and J by 1 base, and 20 bases separated the two germline ends. As DNA, the CDR3 is TGTGCCAGCTCACCCATTCCCCCTACAGGATCTGGCACAGATACGCAGTATTTT. This gives the protein CASSPIPPTGSGTDTQYF.

This chain joins TRBV7-9 and TRBJ2-5, with a possible D match to TRBD1 (6 bases). Germline V gene data show CDR1 as SEHNR and CDR2 as FQNEAQ (reference sequence). The V end was cut by 4 bases, the J end by 2 bases, with 14 bases between. The CDR3 spans 15 residues. CDR3 sequence reads: CASSYSRGNQETQYF. In DNA, the CDR3 is TGTGCCAGCAGCTACAGCAGGGGAAATCAAGAGACCCAGTACTTC.